Below are 8 T cell receptor beta chains sequenced from a single sample in a study of high-grade serous ovarian cancer treatment subgroups. Tumor tissue was taken before any definitive surgery or chemotherapy was given. Libraries were prepared by immunoSEQ multiplex PCR; TCRdb keeps only in-frame clonotypes and omits some of them. The data show around 4,300 clones, 70% to 80% seen once. The sample consisted of tumor tissue. Receptor source: a human donor with high-grade serous ovarian cancer.

J is TRBJ2-3 and V is TRBV6-4; 7 positions agree with TRBD2. The CDR3 contains 14 residues. V lost 5 bases, J lost 1 base, and 3 bases stayed unmatched. Germline-derived CDR1 and CDR2 are MRHNA and SNTAGT. The CDR3 DNA reads TGTGCCAGCAGTCTTGGGGGGGGCACAGATACGCAGTATTTT. Translated: CASSLGGGTDTQYF.

In its sample, this clone was seen a few times. This rearrangement joins TRBV7-6 to TRBJ1-6, with TRBD1 matching over 7 bases. With V trimmed by 3 bases and J by 10 bases, 9 bases remained unmatched. The CDR3 totals 15 residues. Germline V gene data show CDR1 as SGHVS and CDR2 as FNYEAQ. CDR3 sequence: CASSFSGDRGSPLHF. In nucleotides, the CDR3 is TGTGCCAGCAGCTTCAGTGGGGACAGAGGGTCACCCCTCCACTTT.

The chain joins TRBV6-1 to TRBJ1-6; D is unclear. Germline V gene sequence: CDR1 MNHNS, CDR2 SASEGT. The CDR3 extends over 15 amino acids. The V gene lost 6 bases and the J gene lost 8 bases, with 17 bases spanning the gap. In DNA form, the CDR3 reads TGTGCCAGCAGCTTAACCCGCAGGCTTGATTCACCCCTCCACTTT. It yields the protein CASSLTRRLDSPLHF.

The sample holds one count of this clone. Written as DNA, the CDR3 is TGTGCCACTCAGGAAATATACAGGGGTCACAATGAGCAGTTCTTC. Translating it yields CATQEIYRGHNEQFF. The chain employs TRBV19 and TRBJ2-1; 7 bases align to TRBD1. CDR3 length equals 15 residues. Per the germline V gene, CDR1 is LNHDA and CDR2 is SQIVND (reference sequence). V lost 10 bases and J lost 5; bases outside the gene matches: 14.

The gene calls are TRBV9 and TRBJ1-2, with D perhaps TRBD1 (6 bases). The germline CDR1 and CDR2 sequences are SGDLS and YYNGEE. The CDR3 runs 14 residues. With 1 base removed from V and 13 bases from J, the gap between germline ends came to 20 bases. CDR3 loop: CASSVIGGGSRLTF. The DNA of the CDR3 is TGTGCCAGCAGCGTAATAGGGGGGGGATCGCGCCTCACCTTC. The full variable domain, with the rest looked up from reference TRBV9 and TRBJ1-2, is DSGVTQTPKHLITATGQRVTLRCSPRSGDLSVYWYQQSLDQGLQFLIQYYNGEERAKGNILERFSAQQFPDLHSELNLSSLELGDSALYFCASSVIGGGSRLTFGSGTRLTVV.

The DNA for the CDR3 is TGTGCCAGCAGATCGCGGGGGGCTAATTCACCCCTCCACTTT. The encoded protein is CASRSRGANSPLHF. The rearrangement uses TRBV6-1 and TRBJ1-6, with a weak D call TRBD1 (6 bases). V was pared by 6 bases and J by 6 bases, with 12 bases between. The CDR3 totals 14 residues. Germline V gene sequence: CDR1 MNHNS, CDR2 SASEGT.

V gene TRBV7-6 combines with J gene TRBJ2-5, with 8 nucleotides matching TRBD2. The germline V gene has CDR1 SGHVS and CDR2 FNYEAQ. The CDR3 covers 15 residues. The V and J ends lost 4 bases and 0 bases, in that order; junction bases with no gene match: 4. The CDR3 nucleotides are TGTGCCAGCAGCTCCCCGCGGGGGGACCAAGAGACCCAGTACTTC. Its translation: CASSSPRGDQETQYF.

This rearrangement joins TRBV4-1 to TRBJ2-3; D is unclear. This CDR3 is 15 amino acids long. Trimming removed 0 bases at V and 2 bases at J, with 9 bases between. Germline CDR1 is MGHRA and CDR2 is YSYEKL. The CDR3 region is CASSQDWVFTDTQYF. The CDR3 coding sequence is TGCGCCAGCAGCCAAGATTGGGTTTTCACAGATACGCAGTATTTT.